The present entry profiles one TCR beta chain with its context. It was during active infection that Seattle patients were enrolled and then longitudinally followed. The data belong to a study of blood T cell repertoires in COVID-19. For the study at large: The study drew acute and convalescent COVID-19 samples from the United States, Italy and Spain. In each case, the material was cDNA or gDNA derived from T cells, B-cell-depleted T cells, or PBMCs.

This CDR3 comprises 15 residues. Germline V lookup: CDR1 MNHEY, CDR2 SMNVEV (reference sequence). The V segment lost 8 bases and the J segment 11 bases; nucleotides outside the gene matches: 18. Original processing methods: Amplification of reference gene primers was used by the study to estimate nucleated cell counts. TCRdb's table, derived via immunoSEQ multiplex PCR, lists solely in-frame clones and lacks some. Clone size and V and J calls were adopted from that table, with D and trimming inferred from the DNA. The data hold around 280,000 clones, with about nine tenths observed a single time. The receptor's source is a woman aged 25 to 39 with COVID-19, enrolled during active disease. Sequencing input: peripheral blood. V is TRBV27 and J is TRBJ1-1; 9 positions match TRBD1. The CDR3 sequence is CASGNIPQGAMEAFF. CDR3 coding DNA: TGTGCCAGCGGGAATATTCCACAGGGGGCAATGGAGGCTTTCTTT.